These T cell receptor beta chains were read from a single sample in a study of post-analysis software for immune sequencing data. TCRdb used MiXCR to reprocess the PCR reads, holding one entry per CDR3 protein. The table shows over 250,000 distinct CDR3 sequences, with 36% occurring only once. Sample: blood. These receptor sequences come from a girl under 18 with multiple sclerosis. CDR3s include the opening cysteine and the closing phenylalanine or tryptophan. A D gene is named only where the DNA matches it firmly. Expanded clones get a size class; other rows say once, few or many, or leave the size out.

TGCGCCAGCAGCTCGGCGACTAGCGGCAATGAGCAGTTCTTC	CASSSATSGNEQFF	TRBJ2-1	TRBV5-1	.	TRBD2
TGCGCCAGCAGCTTGTGGGGGGAGTCTGGGGCCAACGTCCTGACTTTC	CASSLWGESGANVLTF	TRBJ2-6	TRBV5-1	many	.
TGCAGTGCTAGGCCTGGCGCAGGGGGCAATGAAAAACTGTTTTTT	CSARPGAGGNEKLFF	TRBJ1-4	TRBV20-1	.	TRBD1
TGCAGCGTTCCGGGTAATGAGCAGTTCTTC	CSVPGNEQFF	TRBJ2-1	TRBV29-1	.	.
TGCAGTCACAGGGGATTGGGGAACACTGAAGCTTTCTTT	CSHRGLGNTEAFF	TRBJ1-1	TRBV20-1	.	TRBD1
TGCAGTGCTGCACCCTTCAGGGGCACCTACAATGAGCAGTTCTTC	CSAAPFRGTYNEQFF	TRBJ2-1	TRBV20-1	.	.
TGTGCCAGCAGTTCATATAGCGGGGGGGCGTTGTACAATGAGCAGTTCTTC	CASSSYSGGALYNEQFF	TRBJ2-1	TRBV28	many	TRBD2
TGTGCCAGCAGCTTCCCCTCAAGAGGCATGAACACTGAAGCTTTCTTT	CASSFPSRGMNTEAFF	TRBJ1-1	TRBV7-9	.	.
TGTGCCTGCAGCCCCCGGACAGCTAACACTGAAGCTTTCTTT	CACSPRTANTEAFF	TRBJ1-1	TRBV11-2	.	.
TGTGCCAGTAGTCCCAGTGGGGCAGGCAATCAGCCCCAGCATTTT	CASSPSGAGNQPQHF	TRBJ1-5	TRBV19	many	.
TGTGCCAGCAGTCCTACTCGGGATGAGCAGTTCTTC	CASSPTRDEQFF	TRBJ2-1	TRBV7-2	many	.
TGTGCCAGCTCACCACTAGGGACATTGAACACTGAAGCTTTCTTT	CASSPLGTLNTEAFF	TRBJ1-1	TRBV18	many	.
TGTGCCAGTACGCCCGGCCTCATGAACACTGAAGCTTTCTTT	CASTPGLMNTEAFF	TRBJ1-1	TRBV9	many	.
TGTGCCAGCAGCTTGGGGACTAGCGGGTCCTCTGGGGCCAACGTCCTGCATTTC	CASSLGTSGSSGANVLHF	TRBJ2-6	TRBV5-5	.	TRBD2
TGCGCCAGCAGCGTGACCGGACAGTCTTCGGGCTACACCTTC	CASSVTGQSSGYTF	TRBJ1-2	TRBV5-1	many	.
TGTGCCAGCAGCCGGGACTGGCTAGCCAAAAACATTCAGTACTTC	CASSRDWLAKNIQYF	TRBJ2-4	TRBV6-5	many	.
TGTGCCAGCAGGTGGGGACTGACAGGAGATACGCAGTATTTT	CASRWGLTGDTQYF	TRBJ2-3	TRBV12-3/TRBV12-4	few	.
TGTGCCAGCAGCTTAGGACAGTATAATGGCTACACCTTC	CASSLGQYNGYTF	TRBJ1-2	TRBV11-2	few	.
TGTGCCAGCGCCGGACAGGGAAACATTCAGTACTTC	CASAGQGNIQYF	TRBJ2-4	TRBV7-8	few	TRBD1
TGTGCCAGCAGTCCACCCTGGGGGCTAGCGGGCACCGGGGAGCTGTTTTTT	CASSPPWGLAGTGELFF	TRBJ2-2	TRBV12-3/TRBV12-4	.	TRBD2
TGTGCCAGCAACCCCCGGGCCATTCAGTACTTC	CASNPRAIQYF	TRBJ2-4	TRBV21-1	.	.
TGTGCCAGTAGTTACACGCAGAAGGCTAACTATGGCTACACCTTC	CASSYTQKANYGYTF	TRBJ1-2	TRBV19	many	.
TGCAGTGTCGAGCGGGAGGCCGGGGAGCTGTTTTTT	CSVEREAGELFF	TRBJ2-2	TRBV20-1	.	TRBD2
TGTGCCAGCAGCTTAGTAGGCAGGGGGATGAACACTGAAGCTTTCTTT	CASSLVGRGMNTEAFF	TRBJ1-1	TRBV7-9	many	TRBD1
TGTGCCAGCAGTCCGCAGCCGGGACAGGGGCCAGATACGCAGTATTTT	CASSPQPGQGPDTQYF	TRBJ2-3	TRBV12-3/TRBV12-4	.	TRBD1
TGTGCCAGCTCACCACTGGTGGCCAGATCCTATGGCTACACCTTC	CASSPLVARSYGYTF	TRBJ1-2	TRBV18	.	.
TGTGCCAGCAGGGCTACAGGGGAAGAGACCCAGTACTTC	CASRATGEETQYF	TRBJ2-5	TRBV6-6	many	TRBD1
TGCGCCAGCAGTGAAAGACCTAACTATGGCTACACCTTC	CASSERPNYGYTF	TRBJ1-2	TRBV10-2	once	.
TGTGCCAGCAGCTACCCCCAGGGGATCGGATACAATGAGCAGTTCTTC	CASSYPQGIGYNEQFF	TRBJ2-1	TRBV11-2	few	.
TGTGCCAGCGCTGAGACTCCGATCTACGAGCAGTACTTC	CASAETPIYEQYF	TRBJ2-7	TRBV6-1	many	.
TGCAGTGCTAGAGGACTAGCGGGTGCCTCCTGGGGTGAGCAGTTCTTC	CSARGLAGASWGEQFF	TRBJ2-1	TRBV20-1	many	TRBD2
TGTGCCAGCCACAGGGCGGGAGGGGGCTACAATGAGCAGTTCTTC	CASHRAGGGYNEQFF	TRBJ2-1	TRBV27	many	TRBD2
TGTGCCACCAGCAGAGGGGCAGGCGTGAACACTGAAGCTTTCTTT	CATSRGAGVNTEAFF	TRBJ1-1	TRBV15	few	.
TGTGCCAGCAACGGACGAGCAGGGGGACGGGATACGCAGTATTTT	CASNGRAGGRDTQYF	TRBJ2-3	TRBV5-5	.	TRBD1
TGTGCCAGCAGCCTCTCGGGACAGGAAGAGACCCAGTACTTC	CASSLSGQEETQYF	TRBJ2-5	TRBV7-7	many	TRBD1
TGTGCCAGCAGCGTAGGTGGAGGGGGCTCCTACAATGAGCAGTTCTTC	CASSVGGGGSYNEQFF	TRBJ2-1	TRBV9	few	.
TGTGCCAGCACAGGGTGGGTGAATCAGCCCCAGCATTTT	CASTGWVNQPQHF	TRBJ1-5	TRBV6-6	.	.
TGTGCCAGCAGAGCGGGACGGAGTCCCAATCAGCCCCAGCATTTT	CASRAGRSPNQPQHF	TRBJ1-5	TRBV2	.	.
TGTGCCAGCAAGGAAGGGCCGACTGAAGCTTTCTTT	CASKEGPTEAFF	TRBJ1-1	TRBV25-1	few	.
TGCAGTGCTCTCCCTTCTAGCGGGAGGGATGATGAGCAGTTCTTC	CSALPSSGRDDEQFF	TRBJ2-1	TRBV20-1	.	TRBD2
TGCAGTGCTAGAGATAGCCCGGGCAACCCCTACGAGCAGTACTTC	CSARDSPGNPYEQYF	TRBJ2-7	TRBV20-1	.	.
TGTGCCACCAGCAGACAACCCGGGACTAGCGGGAGGAATGAGCAGTTCTTC	CATSRQPGTSGRNEQFF	TRBJ2-1	TRBV15	many	TRBD2
TGTGCCAGCAGTATCAGGGGAGGATACGAGCAGTACTTC	CASSIRGGYEQYF	TRBJ2-7	TRBV12-3/TRBV12-4	.	.
TGCGCCAGCAGCTTGGAGGCACACCTGAACACTGAAGCTTTCTTT	CASSLEAHLNTEAFF	TRBJ1-1	TRBV5-1	few	.
TGTGCCAGCGGCAAGAGGGACAATCAGCCCCAGCATTTT	CASGKRDNQPQHF	TRBJ1-5	TRBV27	.	.
TGTGCCAGCAGCGCGCCTTTCGCGAACACCGGGGAGCTGTTTTTT	CASSAPFANTGELFF	TRBJ2-2	TRBV9	.	.
TGCAGCGTTGAAGGGGCTTTCGTTAGGGGTGGGTCCTACAATGAGCAGTTCTTC	CSVEGAFVRGGSYNEQFF	TRBJ2-1	TRBV29-1	.	.
TGTGCCAGCAGCTTCCCTAGCGGGGGAAACAATGAGCAGTTCTTC	CASSFPSGGNNEQFF	TRBJ2-1	TRBV11-1	.	TRBD2
TGTGCCACCAGCAGAGAGCGGGAAGATACGCAGTATTTT	CATSREREDTQYF	TRBJ2-3	TRBV15	.	.
TGTGCCAGCAGTTCCGGGACAGGGGAAAAGACTGAAGCTTTCTTT	CASSSGTGEKTEAFF	TRBJ1-1	TRBV6-5	.	TRBD1
TGTGCCAGCAGCTTAGATTGGCGTCGCCGAGAGACCCAGTACTTC	CASSLDWRRRETQYF	TRBJ2-5	TRBV7-2	many	.
TGTGCCAGCAGCTTAGGGTTTAGCGGAATCACAGATACGCAGTATTTT	CASSLGFSGITDTQYF	TRBJ2-3	TRBV11-2	many	.
TGCAGTGCTAGAGAGAGGGGGGCCGGCTACACCTTC	CSARERGAGYTF	TRBJ1-2	TRBV20-1	many	.
TGCGCCAGCAGCCAAGAAGGGGCGGGAGTAGGCGCAGATACGCAGTATTTT	CASSQEGAGVGADTQYF	TRBJ2-3	TRBV4-1	many	TRBD2
TGTGCCAGCAGTCCTACTAGCGGGCTCTACAATGAGCAGTTCTTC	CASSPTSGLYNEQFF	TRBJ2-1	TRBV6-5	.	TRBD2
TGCGCCAGCAGCTTGGAGGCGACTAGCGGGATCGGGACCCAGTACTTC	CASSLEATSGIGTQYF	TRBJ2-5	TRBV5-1	.	TRBD2